This entry lists 26 T cell receptor beta chains sequenced from one sample in a study of blood T cell repertoires in COVID-19. Only in-frame clones appear in the TCRdb table, and some are missing; sequencing was by immunoSEQ multiplex PCR. Found here are roughly 230,000 clones, 90% of them singletons; the top ten hold about 2%. Specimen: peripheral blood. The source is a woman aged 55 to 70 with COVID-19, enrolled during active disease.

The gene calls are TRBV3-1 (or the pseudogene TRBV3-2) and TRBJ2-6; 8 nucleotides line up with TRBD2. Trimming at V came to 4 bases and at J to 12 bases, leaving 17 bases not matched to a gene. CDR1 is LGHDT and CDR2 is YNNKEL in the germline V gene (reference sequence). The CDR3 totals 17 residues. CDR3 sequence (DNA): TGTGCCAGCAGCCTTTCGTCCCTCGGGGGGGCTCTAGCCGTCCTGACTTTC. Its protein product is CASSLSSLGGALAVLTF.

The genes are TRBV7-2 and TRBJ1-3, with TRBD1 matching over 7 bases. V was pared by 2 bases and J by 4 bases, with 2 bases of the junction left unmatched. This CDR3 region has 14 residues. Germline V CDR1 and CDR2: SGHTA, FQGNSA. CDR3 DNA sequence: TGTGCCAGCAGCTTACGGGACAGCGGAAACACCATATATTTT. Protein sequence: CASSLRDSGNTIYF.

The chain is built from TRBV7-2 and TRBJ1-2; TRBD1 aligns across 9 bases. V trimming: 4 bases; J trimming: 4 bases; junction bases outside the gene matches: 1. Germline CDR1 and CDR2: SGHTA and FQGNSA. CDR3 length: 13 residues. CDR3 loop: CASSSTGGYGYTF. In DNA, the CDR3 is TGTGCCAGCAGCTCGACAGGGGGCTATGGCTACACCTTC.

The chain has TRBV25-1 and TRBJ1-4; 8 nucleotides line up with TRBD1. This CDR3 region has 13 residues. Germline assignment: CDR1 MGHDK and CDR2 SYGVNS. Trimming took 7 bases from V and 8 from J; bases not matched to a gene: 6. This CDR3 reads CASIGQGREKLFF. The CDR3 DNA sequence: TGTGCCAGCATCGGACAGGGTAGGGAAAAACTGTTTTTT.

V and J are TRBV5-1 and TRBJ1-1, with 8 bases identical to TRBD1. There are 17 residues in the CDR3. Losses at the gene ends were 4 bases for V and 3 bases for J; bases not matched to a gene: 14. Germline CDR1 reads SGHRS; CDR2 reads YFSETQ. CDR3 bases: TGCGCCAGCAGCCCAAACGGACTACAGGGGGGGGACACTGAAGCTTTCTTT. Amino acid sequence: CASSPNGLQGGDTEAFF.

The genes are TRBV6-6 and TRBJ1-1, with a tentative D call TRBD1 (6 bases). The germline gives CDR1 MNHNY, CDR2 SVGAGI (reference sequence). Trimming cost V 7 bases and J 5 bases, with 17 bases left between them. The CDR3 spans 14 residues. CDR3 in DNA: TGTGCCAGCACCCCACGGGGGGGGGCGACTGAAGCTTTCTTT. Translated: CASTPRGGATEAFF.

This chain joins TRBV11-2 and TRBJ1-4; TRBD1 is a possible D gene (6 bases). The CDR3 consists of 15 residues. V lost 5 bases and J lost 8, with 18 bases in between. Germline CDR1 is SGHAT and CDR2 is FQNNGV. The CDR3 coding sequence is TGTGCCAGCAGCCTAAGTTCAGGGGTAGGCGAAAAACTGTTTTTT. Its translation is CASSLSSGVGEKLFF.

The J gene is TRBJ2-5, the V gene TRBV5-1; 9 positions match TRBD2. V was pared by 2 bases and J by 1 base, with 6 bases of the junction left unmatched. This CDR3 is 16 amino acids long. Germline V gene data show CDR1 as SGHRS and CDR2 as YFSETQ. CDR3 DNA: TGCGCCAGCAGCTTTAGCGGGGGAGGGGTCCAAGAGACCCAGTACTTC. It encodes CASSFSGGGVQETQYF.

The J gene is TRBJ2-2, the V gene TRBV6-5; tentatively, D is TRBD2 (6 bases). The germline gives CDR1 MNHEY, CDR2 SVGAGI. The CDR3 consists of 15 residues. V was trimmed by 7 bases and J by 7 bases, leaving 19 bases between them. CDR3 DNA sequence: TGTGCCAGCATCGGTTTAGGGCAGGGAGGCGGGGAGCTGTTTTTT. Its translation: CASIGLGQGGGELFF.

The chain is built from TRBV7-2 and TRBJ1-2; D may be TRBD1 (6 bases). CDR1 is SGHTA and CDR2 is FQGNSA in the germline V gene. The CDR3 totals 14 residues. Trimming took 4 bases from V and 6 from J, leaving 15 bases between them. The CDR3 loop is CASSSPGTQHGYTF. The DNA of the CDR3 is TGTGCCAGCAGCTCCCCCGGGACACAGCATGGCTACACCTTC.

This chain connects TRBV4-3 to TRBJ2-5; D is unclear. The germline V gene encodes CDR1 LGHNA and CDR2 YSLEER. V was trimmed by 0 bases and J by 7 bases, leaving 9 bases between them. The CDR3 contains 13 residues. The CDR3 here is CASSQDLSRTQYF. CDR3 sequence (DNA): TGCGCCAGCAGCCAAGATCTATCTCGGACCCAGTACTTC.

Here the CDR3 DNA reads TGTGCCAGCAGCGCCCCGCCGGGGGAGCAGTTCTTC. Protein: CASSAPPGEQFF. The chain is built from TRBV7-3 and TRBJ2-1; a possible D gene is TRBD2 (5 bases). Deletions cut 5 bases from V and 10 bases from J, with 12 bases between. Germline V gene lookup returns CDR1 SGHTA and CDR2 FQGTGA. The CDR3 covers 12 residues.

The chain combines TRBV18 with TRBJ1-4; 10 nucleotides align to TRBD1. V lost 1 base to trimming and J lost 5 bases; unmatched junction nucleotides: 7. The V gene's germline CDR1 is KGHSH and CDR2 LQKENI. This CDR3 comprises 17 residues. The CDR3 loop is CASSPRRTGGRNEKLFF. CDR3 sequence (DNA): TGTGCCAGCTCACCACGGCGGACAGGGGGTCGCAATGAAAAACTGTTTTTT.

A remark on this clone: The sample contains more than one DNA sequence encoding this CDR3. The chain uses TRBV6-5 and TRBJ1-1; 7 nucleotides agree with TRBD1. This CDR3 has 15 amino acids. V was clipped by 0 bases and J by 0 bases; unmatched bases: 1. Per germline, CDR1 MNHEY and CDR2 SVGAGI. The CDR3 region has the DNA TGTGCCAGCAGTTACTCGACAGGGATGAACACTGAAGCTTTCTTT. This sequence encodes CASSYSTGMNTEAFF.

This chain uses TRBV15 with TRBJ1-4; D remains ambiguous. Per germline, CDR1 LNHNV and CDR2 YYDKDF (reference sequence). The CDR3 has 14 amino acids. The V end was cut by 1 base, the J end by 5 bases, with 8 bases between. CDR3 in DNA: TGTGCCACCAGCAGAGGAGGGCAAAATGAAAAACTGTTTTTT. Protein sequence: CATSRGGQNEKLFF.

V and J are TRBV25-1 and TRBJ1-1, with a tentative D call TRBD1 (5 bases). The CDR3 consists of 15 residues. Per germline, CDR1 MGHDK and CDR2 SYGVNS. Trimming took 2 bases from V and 0 from J, leaving 10 bases between them. The CDR3 region has the DNA TGTGCCAGCAGTGAAGGAGACAGAATGAACACTGAAGCTTTCTTT. This sequence encodes CASSEGDRMNTEAFF. The full variable domain, in which reference TRBV25-1 and TRBJ1-1 provide the parts outside the CDR3, is EADIYQTPRYLVIGTGKKITLECSQTMGHDKMYWYQQDPGMELHLIHYSYGVNSTEKGDLSSESTVSRIRTEHFPLTLESARPSHTSQYLCASSEGDRMNTEAFFGQGTRLTVV.

V and J are TRBV15 and TRBJ2-1; TRBD1 agrees at 8 bases. J gave up 7 bases and V 5 bases, and 4 bases lay outside the gene matches. The germline V gene has CDR1 LNHNV and CDR2 YYDKDF (reference sequence). This CDR3 region has 13 residues. CDR3 coding DNA: TGTGCCACCAGCCGGACAGGGCCGAATGAGCAGTTCTTC. It yields the protein CATSRTGPNEQFF. The full variable domain, completed using reference TRBV15 and TRBJ2-1, is DAMVIQNPRYQVTQFGKPVTLSCSQTLNHNVMYWYQQKSSQAPKLLFHYYDKDFNNEADTPDNFQSRRPNTSFCFLDIRSPGLGDTAMYLCATSRTGPNEQFFGPGTRLTVL.

The rearrangement joins TRBV4-3 to TRBJ1-6, with D possibly TRBD1 on 5 matching bases. CDR3 length: 16 residues. Trimming took 0 bases from V and 7 from J, leaving 13 bases between them. Germline V gene data show CDR1 as LGHNA and CDR2 as YSLEER. The CDR3 bases are TGCGCCAGCAGCCAAGAAGGGGCCACGAGGAATTCACCCCTCCACTTT. It specifies CASSQEGATRNSPLHF.

The V call is TRBV3-1 (or the pseudogene TRBV3-2), the J call TRBJ2-7; D not resolved. Trimming cost V 0 bases and J 0 bases, with 12 bases left between them. The CDR3 has 16 amino acids. Germline CDR1 is LGHDT and CDR2 is YNNKEL (reference sequence). The CDR3 sequence is CASSQDAGSSSYEQYF. In DNA, the CDR3 is TGTGCCAGCAGCCAAGATGCAGGATCTTCCTCCTACGAGCAGTACTTC.

The count of this clone is one. The chain is built from TRBV7-6 and TRBJ1-1; possible D gene TRBD1, 6 bases. The length of the CDR3 is 15 residues. Germline lookup yields CDR1 SGHVS and CDR2 FNYEAQ. V was shortened by 5 bases and J by 6 bases, with 19 bases between the two germline ends. CDR3 amino acids: CASSRWGGGDPEAFF. CDR3 nucleotides: TGTGCCAGCAGCCGATGGGGCGGGGGCGACCCTGAAGCTTTCTTT. Looking up the rest from reference TRBV7-6 and TRBJ1-1 gives the full variable domain: GAGVSQSPRYKVTKRGQDVALRCDPISGHVSLYWYRQALGQGPEFLTYFNYEAQQDKSGLPNDRFSAERPEGSISTLTIQRTEQRDSAMYRCASSRWGGGDPEAFFGQGTRLTVV.

This clone came up once. The chain links TRBV20-1 to TRBJ2-1; possibly TRBD2 for D (7 bases). Trimming took 3 bases from V and 2 from J, leaving 11 bases between them. This CDR3 has 14 residues. The V gene's germline CDR1 is DFQATT and CDR2 SNEGSKA (reference sequence). The CDR3 DNA reads TGCAGTGCTAGTAGGGGGGGAGCCTACAATGAGCAGTTCTTC. This sequence encodes CSASRGGAYNEQFF.

The chain links TRBV4-1 to TRBJ2-1; 7 positions agree with TRBD2. The CDR3 contains 17 residues. The V and J ends lost 2 bases and 4 bases, in that order; junction bases with no gene match: 11. Per the germline V gene, CDR1 is MGHRA and CDR2 is YSYEKL. The CDR3 DNA follows: TGCGCCAGCAGCCAACCCCCCGGGAGCGGGGAATACAATGAGCAGTTCTTC. It yields the protein CASSQPPGSGEYNEQFF.

The genes are TRBV18 and TRBJ2-2, with D tentatively TRBD1 (6 bases). This CDR3 has 14 amino acids. The V and J ends lost 3 bases and 3 bases respectively, with 8 bases between them. Germline V gives CDR1 KGHSH, CDR2 LQKENI. In DNA form, the CDR3 reads TGTGCCAGCTCACCGGCAGGGGACACCGGGGAGCTGTTTTTT. It yields the protein CASSPAGDTGELFF.

The chain employs TRBV29-1 and TRBJ1-3, with D maybe TRBD1 (5 bases). Germline V gene data show CDR1 as SQVTM and CDR2 as ANQGSEA. The CDR3 is 13 residues long. V shed 5 bases and J shed 2 bases, with 10 bases lying between them. CDR3 nucleotide sequence: TGCAGCGTTTCAGGGTATCCTGGAAACACCATATATTTT. As protein: CSVSGYPGNTIYF.

The V call is TRBV7-3, the J call TRBJ1-5; TRBD1 agrees at 8 bases. Trimming removed 4 bases from V and 7 bases from J; junction bases left unmatched: 9. The CDR3 is 15 amino acids. The germline V gene has CDR1 SGHTA and CDR2 FQGTGA. The CDR3 region is CASSSGGQGGQPQHF. In DNA, the CDR3 is TGTGCCAGCAGCTCCGGAGGACAGGGAGGGCAGCCCCAGCATTTT.

This chain uses TRBV7-6 with TRBJ2-5; TRBD1 is a possible D gene (6 bases). V lost 2 bases and J lost 5, with 6 bases in between. The length of the CDR3 is 12 residues. Germline-derived CDR1 and CDR2 are SGHVS and FNYEAQ. For the CDR3, the DNA is TGTGCCAGCAGCTTAAGGGGGGAGACCCAGTACTTC. It translates to CASSLRGETQYF. Full variable domain (outside the CDR3, taken from reference TRBV7-6 and TRBJ2-5): GAGVSQSPRYKVTKRGQDVALRCDPISGHVSLYWYRQALGQGPEFLTYFNYEAQQDKSGLPNDRFSAERPEGSISTLTIQRTEQRDSAMYRCASSLRGETQYFGPGTRLLVL.